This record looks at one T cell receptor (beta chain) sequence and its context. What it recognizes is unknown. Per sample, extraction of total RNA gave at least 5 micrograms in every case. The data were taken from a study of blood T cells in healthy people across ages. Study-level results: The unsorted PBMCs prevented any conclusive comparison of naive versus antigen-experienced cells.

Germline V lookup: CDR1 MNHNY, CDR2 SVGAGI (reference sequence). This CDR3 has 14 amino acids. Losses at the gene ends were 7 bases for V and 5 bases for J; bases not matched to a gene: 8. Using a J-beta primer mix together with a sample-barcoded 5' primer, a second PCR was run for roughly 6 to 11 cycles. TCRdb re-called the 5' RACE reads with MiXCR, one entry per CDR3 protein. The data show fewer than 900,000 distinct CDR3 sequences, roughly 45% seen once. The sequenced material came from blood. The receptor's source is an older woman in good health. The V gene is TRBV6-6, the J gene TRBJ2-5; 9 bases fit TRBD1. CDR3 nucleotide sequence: TGTGCCAGCACACCCGGCGGACAGGGGGAGACCCAGTACTTC. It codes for CASTPGGQGETQYF.